The 25 T cell receptor beta chains reported below all come from one sample, sequenced in a study of shared clonotypes between healthy human individuals. Sequenced by immunoSEQ multiplex PCR; TCRdb stores in-frame clones only, minus some. The data contain roughly 1,500,000 clones, less than 99% of them singletons. The sample comprised naive CD4+ T cells sorted from blood. Subset of the sample: CD45RA+ positively selected. The source of these receptors is a man in his thirties or forties in good health.

CDR3 in DNA: TGTGCCAGCAGCTTAAGGGGCCTAGCGGGAGGACACAATGAGCAGTTCTTC. It codes for CASSLRGLAGGHNEQFF. V is TRBV11-1 and J is TRBJ2-1, with 11 bases identical to TRBD2. The V gene end was trimmed by 2 bases and the J gene end by 5 bases; junction bases not matched to a gene: 8. The CDR3 has 17 amino acids. CDR1 SGHAT and CDR2 FQDESV come from the germline V gene (reference sequence).

This sequence joins TRBV5-1 and TRBJ2-3; D gene uncertain. The CDR3 extends over 16 amino acids. V lost 4 bases and J 1 base, leaving 16 bases between the germline ends. Germline CDR1 is SGHRS and CDR2 is YFSETQ. For the CDR3, the DNA is TGCGCCAGCAGCCGGCCCGGAGCGCCCGGCACAGATACGCAGTATTTT. Translating gives CASSRPGAPGTDTQYF.

The chain is built from TRBV5-5 and TRBJ2-1, with TRBD2 matching 13 bases. The ends lost 3 bases at V and 2 bases at J; junction bases unmatched: 5. CDR3 size: 17 residues. The V gene's germline CDR1 is SGHKS and CDR2 YYEKEE (reference sequence). The CDR3 region has the DNA TGTGCCAGCAGCTGGAAGGGACTAGCGGGAACCTACAATGAGCAGTTCTTC. Its translation: CASSWKGLAGTYNEQFF.

The V call is TRBV5-1, the J call TRBJ1-1, with D perhaps TRBD1 (5 bases). V was shortened by 0 bases and J by 1 base, with 10 bases between the two germline ends. The germline gives CDR1 SGHRS, CDR2 YFSETQ. The CDR3 runs to 15 residues. CDR3 nucleotide sequence: TGCGCCAGCAGCTTGGCTCGACAGAAGAACACTGAAGCTTTCTTT. Amino acids: CASSLARQKNTEAFF.

This clone was observed a single time. The chain recombines TRBV28 with TRBJ2-7; TRBD1 matches 10 bases. Trimming at V came to 6 bases and at J to 2 bases, leaving 10 bases not matched to a gene. CDR1 and CDR2 from the germline V gene are MDHEN and SYDVKM. The CDR3 runs 16 residues. CDR3 protein: CASRAPGQGSPYEQYF. The CDR3 region has the DNA TGTGCCAGCAGAGCGCCGGGACAGGGGTCGCCCTACGAGCAGTACTTC.

This clone has a single count. The CDR3 bases are TGTGCCAGCAGATTCGAGGCTTGGTCCTACAATGAGCAGTTCTTC. This encodes CASRFEAWSYNEQFF. The rearrangement uses TRBV6-1 and TRBJ2-1; D ambiguous. The CDR3 has 15 residues. Trimming took off 6 bases at V and 1 base at J, with 13 bases between the two ends. Germline V gene sequence: CDR1 MNHNS, CDR2 SASEGT.

V and J are TRBV25-1 and TRBJ1-5; D is unclear. This CDR3 is 15 amino acids long. In germline, CDR1 is MGHDK, CDR2 SYGVNS. V lost 1 base, J lost 3 bases, and 10 bases lay in between. The DNA for the CDR3 is TGTGCCAGCAGTGAATTTGGCGGGGTCAATCAGCCCCAGCATTTT. Encoded protein: CASSEFGGVNQPQHF.

V usage is TRBV7-9 and J usage is TRBJ2-3; TRBD2 is a possible D gene (7 bases). V was clipped by 8 bases and J by 2 bases, with 14 bases between them. CDR3 size: 14 residues. CDR1 and CDR2 from the germline V gene are SEHNR and FQNEAQ (reference sequence). Here the CDR3 DNA reads TGTGCCAGCGGGCCGGGGGGCCCCACAGATACGCAGTATTTT. Protein: CASGPGGPTDTQYF.

The V and J genes are TRBV5-6 and TRBJ2-5; 9 bases are a match to TRBD1. The junction had 9 bases not matched to a gene; V was cut back by 1 base and J by 5 bases. The CDR3 totals 16 residues. Germline V lookup: CDR1 SGHDT, CDR2 YYEEEE. As DNA, the CDR3 is TGTGCCAGCAGCTTGTCGGGGACAGGGATTTCGGAGACCCAGTACTTC. It specifies CASSLSGTGISETQYF.

This chain links TRBV5-1 with TRBJ1-3, with D uncertain. There are 15 residues in the CDR3. V lost 4 bases and J 0 bases, leaving 11 bases between the germline ends. Germline assignment: CDR1 SGHRS and CDR2 YFSETQ. The CDR3 loop is CASSPASSSGNTIYF. The CDR3 DNA reads as TGCGCCAGCAGCCCCGCCAGCAGCTCTGGAAACACCATATATTTT. Complete variable domain (other parts from reference TRBV5-1 and TRBJ1-3): KAGVTQTPRYLIKTRGQQVTLSCSPISGHRSVSWYQQTPGQGLQFLFEYFSETQRNKGNFPGRFSGRQFSNSRSEMNVSTLELGDSALYLCASSPASSSGNTIYFGEGSWLTVV.

The chain is built from TRBV9 and TRBJ2-2, with D uncertain. Trimming removed 3 bases at V and 5 bases at J, with 8 bases between. The CDR3 is 13 residues long. Per the germline V gene, CDR1 is SGDLS and CDR2 is YYNGEE. The CDR3 here is CASSARWTGELFF. The CDR3 DNA follows: TGTGCCAGCAGCGCCCGGTGGACCGGGGAGCTGTTTTTT.

In its sample, this clone was seen once. The chain carries TRBV5-4 and TRBJ1-1; TRBD1 matches 11 bases. V trimming: 3 bases; J trimming: 5 bases; junction bases outside the gene matches: 9. The CDR3 extends over 16 amino acids. Per germline, CDR1 SGHNT and CDR2 YYREEE (reference sequence). CDR3: CASSSGRDRGRTEAFF. As DNA, the CDR3 is TGTGCCAGCAGCTCCGGGCGGGACAGGGGGAGGACTGAAGCTTTCTTT.

The V call is TRBV7-9, the J call TRBJ1-4; a possible D gene is TRBD1 (5 bases). CDR1 is SEHNR and CDR2 is FQNEAQ in the germline V gene (reference sequence). CDR3 size: 15 residues. V shed 5 bases and J shed 2 bases, with 12 bases lying between them. CDR3 coding DNA: TGTGCCAGCAGCACATTAGGGGCCACTAATGAAAAACTGTTTTTT. Translated: CASSTLGATNEKLFF.

The chain recombines TRBV5-1 with TRBJ2-1, with no clear D. This CDR3 is built from 14 residues. Looked up from germline, CDR1 is SGHRS and CDR2 is YFSETQ. V was cut by 0 bases and J by 6 bases, with 10 bases left in between. The CDR3 sequence: CASSLVVSINEQFF. The CDR3 nucleotides are TGCGCCAGCAGCTTGGTAGTCTCGATCAATGAGCAGTTCTTC.

The chain carries TRBV28 and TRBJ1-2, with 8 positions matching TRBD1. The CDR3 sequence is 15 residues long. V trimming: 3 bases; J trimming: 1 base; junction bases outside the gene matches: 4. Germline lookup yields CDR1 MDHEN and CDR2 SYDVKM. The CDR3 nucleotides are TGTGCCAGCAGTTTCCTGGACAGGGATAACTATGGCTACACCTTC. Translated: CASSFLDRDNYGYTF.

The chain recombines TRBV18 with TRBJ2-1; 8 nucleotides match TRBD2. This CDR3 spans 14 amino acids. The J segment lost 5 bases and the V segment lost 9 bases, leaving 9 bases of the junction unmatched. CDR1 is KGHSH and CDR2 is LQKENI in the germline V gene. The CDR3 DNA reads TGTGCCAGTTTAACGGGAGGGCCCGACAATGAGCAGTTCTTC. Translation gives CASLTGGPDNEQFF.

V and J are TRBV10-1 and TRBJ1-2; D remains ambiguous. Germline V lookup: CDR1 WNHNN, CDR2 SYGVQD (reference sequence). This CDR3 has 13 residues. V lost 2 bases and J 2 bases, leaving 6 bases between the germline ends. DNA for the CDR3: TGCGCCAGCAGTGAGGGCCGGAACTATGGCTACACCTTC. Translating it yields CASSEGRNYGYTF.

The chain carries TRBV28 and TRBJ1-2; no clear D. The CDR3 runs 12 residues. Trimming took off 6 bases at V and 7 bases at J, with 12 bases between the two ends. Germline V gene data show CDR1 as MDHEN and CDR2 as SYDVKM. The CDR3 region is CASRLPQAGYTF. In DNA, the CDR3 is TGTGCCAGCAGATTGCCCCAGGCTGGCTACACCTTC.

V gene TRBV5-8 combines with J gene TRBJ1-1, with D maybe TRBD1 (5 bases). Trimming cost V 7 bases and J 10 bases, with 17 bases left between them. The CDR3 has 12 residues. Germline loops: CDR1 SGHTS, CDR2 YDEGEE. The DNA of the CDR3 is TGTGCCAGCGGGTTCTCGGGGGGAGTAGCTTTCTTT. Its protein product is CASGFSGGVAFF.

The chain joins TRBV7-2 to TRBJ2-1; D is uncertain. Between the trimmed V and J ends, which lost 0 bases and 3 bases, there was a span of 9 bases. Germline CDR1 and CDR2: SGHTA and FQGNSA. This CDR3 is 15 amino acids long. This CDR3 reads CASSLAASRYNEQFF. CDR3 sequence (DNA): TGTGCCAGCAGCTTAGCGGCAAGCCGCTACAATGAGCAGTTCTTC.

As concerns this clone: The junction does not match germline at one end; this may be a read error. This chain uses TRBV19 with TRBJ1-1, with TRBD1 as a possible D gene (6 bases). Germline CDR1 and CDR2: LNHDA and SQIVND (reference sequence). The CDR3 contains 13 residues. The CDR3 sequence: CASSITGTRIALF. The CDR3 DNA follows: TGTGCCAGTAGTATCACAGGGACACGAATTGCCCTCTTT. The variable domain in full, completed from reference TRBV19 and TRBJ1-1, reads DGGITQSPKYLFRKEGQNVTLSCEQNLNHDAMYWYRQDPGQGLRLIYYSQIVNDFQKGDIAEGYSVSREKKESFPLTVTSAQKNPTAFYLCASSITGTRIALFGQGTRLTVV.

As to this clone: One junction end disagrees with the germline gene, perhaps due to a read error. This chain joins TRBV2 and TRBJ2-7, with D perhaps matching TRBD2 (6 bases). Germline CDR1 SNHLY, CDR2 FYNNEI. There are 11 residues in the CDR3. The CDR3 region is CASSATGVRHF. CDR3 DNA sequence: TGTGCCAGCAGTGCAACGGGAGTGCGGCACTTC.

This chain links TRBV7-2 with TRBJ2-2; no reliable D call. The CDR3 runs to 13 residues. The germline V gene has CDR1 SGHTA and CDR2 FQGNSA. Trimming left V 2 bases short and J 0 bases short, with 1 base between. Here the CDR3 DNA reads TGTGCCAGCAGCTTAACGAACACCGGGGAGCTGTTTTTT. This encodes CASSLTNTGELFF.

The count of this clone is one. The chain is built from TRBV28 and TRBJ2-7; D is undetermined. The CDR3 has 13 residues. Germline V CDR1 and CDR2: MDHEN, SYDVKM. The germline V and J ends were trimmed by 3 bases and 2 bases, with 8 bases remaining between them. The CDR3 loop reads CASSFTSTYEQYF. The CDR3 nucleotides are TGTGCCAGCAGTTTCACCTCCACCTACGAGCAGTACTTC. Together with reference TRBV28 and TRBJ2-7, the CDR3 gives the full variable domain: DVKVTQSSRYLVKRTGEKVFLECVQDMDHENMFWYRQDPGLGLRLIYFSYDVKMKEKGDIPEGYSVSREKKERFSLILESASTNQTSMYLCASSFTSTYEQYFGPGTRLTVT.

The rearrangement uses TRBV10-1 and TRBJ2-2; no firm D call. The CDR3 spans 13 residues. Germline lookup yields CDR1 WNHNN and CDR2 SYGVQD (reference sequence). Between the trimmed V and J ends, which lost 2 bases and 7 bases, there was a span of 8 bases. The CDR3 is CASSERVSGELFF. The CDR3 nucleotides are TGCGCCAGCAGTGAGCGCGTGAGCGGGGAGCTGTTTTTT.